This T cell receptor beta chain was recorded in a study of cytotoxic CD8 clonotypes in ibrutinib-treated CLL. Here immunoSEQ multiplex PCR was the method, and the copy in TCRdb shows in-frame clones only, minus some. The table records about 270,000 clones, roughly four fifths of them present only once. Study-wide results and limits: Public clonotypes were rare and shrank or held steady on treatment.

The CDR3 loop spans 14 amino acids. Germline V gene lookup returns CDR1 MNHEY and CDR2 SMNVEV (reference sequence). V was pared by 8 bases and J by 4 bases, with 15 bases between. Remarks on this clone: The antigen remains undetermined.

This specimen consisted of PBMCs, obtained at disease progression, from a patient treated with ibrutinib. V gene TRBV27 combines with J gene TRBJ2-1, with TRBD1 as a possible D gene (5 bases). This receptor was identified in a human donor with chronic lymphocytic leukemia. The CDR3 spells CASVKLTDYNEQFF. As DNA, the CDR3 is TGTGCCAGCGTGAAATTGACAGATTACAATGAGCAGTTCTTC.